Reported below is one T cell receptor (beta chain). The sample belongs to a study of cytomegalovirus exposure and HLA in healthy donors. PCR was performed using 60 Vbeta and 13 Jbeta primers. Assay: immunoSEQ multiplex PCR; the TCRdb copy retains only in-frame clones and omits some. The sample shows roughly 150,000 clones, around 77% of them seen only once. Per germline, CDR1 SGHTA and CDR2 FQGTGA. This CDR3 is 16 amino acids long. The junction had 7 bases not matched to a gene; V was cut back by 5 bases and J by 3 bases. The J gene is TRBJ2-3, the V gene TRBV7-3, with 11 bases that match TRBD2. Source material: PBMCs. The sequence came from a man between 50 and 59 years old in good health and CMV-seropositive. CDR3 sequence (DNA): TGTGCCAGCAGCCGTAGCGGGGGGGCCGGAACAGATACGCAGTATTTT. Amino acids: CASSRSGGAGTDTQYF.